This TCR beta chain appears in the sequencing data of a study of blood T cells in healthy people across ages. General observations from the study: Calculation of diversity from one million T cells yielded estimates considered to be underestimates. Age showed a roughly linear inverse relationship with TCR beta diversity per million T cells.

Through a sample-barcoded 5' primer and a J-beta primer mix, a second PCR was run for about 7 to 12 cycles. Each CDR3 protein gets one entry after TCRdb re-called the 5' RACE reads with MiXCR. The data hold 850,000 to 1,300,000 distinct CDR3 sequences, with 40% to 50% observed a single time. Comment on this clonotype: Its specificity is unknown.

The CDR3 totals 13 residues. V gave up 2 bases and J gave up 5 bases; unmatched junction bases: 2. CDR1 and CDR2 (germline): MGHRA, YSYEKL. The TCR sequence derives from a woman aged 55-75 years in good health. Sequencing was done on a sample of blood. V is TRBV4-1 and J is TRBJ1-1, with 7 bases matching TRBD1. CDR3 residues: CASSQTQGTEAFF. In DNA form, the CDR3 reads TGCGCCAGCAGCCAAACACAGGGGACTGAAGCTTTCTTT.